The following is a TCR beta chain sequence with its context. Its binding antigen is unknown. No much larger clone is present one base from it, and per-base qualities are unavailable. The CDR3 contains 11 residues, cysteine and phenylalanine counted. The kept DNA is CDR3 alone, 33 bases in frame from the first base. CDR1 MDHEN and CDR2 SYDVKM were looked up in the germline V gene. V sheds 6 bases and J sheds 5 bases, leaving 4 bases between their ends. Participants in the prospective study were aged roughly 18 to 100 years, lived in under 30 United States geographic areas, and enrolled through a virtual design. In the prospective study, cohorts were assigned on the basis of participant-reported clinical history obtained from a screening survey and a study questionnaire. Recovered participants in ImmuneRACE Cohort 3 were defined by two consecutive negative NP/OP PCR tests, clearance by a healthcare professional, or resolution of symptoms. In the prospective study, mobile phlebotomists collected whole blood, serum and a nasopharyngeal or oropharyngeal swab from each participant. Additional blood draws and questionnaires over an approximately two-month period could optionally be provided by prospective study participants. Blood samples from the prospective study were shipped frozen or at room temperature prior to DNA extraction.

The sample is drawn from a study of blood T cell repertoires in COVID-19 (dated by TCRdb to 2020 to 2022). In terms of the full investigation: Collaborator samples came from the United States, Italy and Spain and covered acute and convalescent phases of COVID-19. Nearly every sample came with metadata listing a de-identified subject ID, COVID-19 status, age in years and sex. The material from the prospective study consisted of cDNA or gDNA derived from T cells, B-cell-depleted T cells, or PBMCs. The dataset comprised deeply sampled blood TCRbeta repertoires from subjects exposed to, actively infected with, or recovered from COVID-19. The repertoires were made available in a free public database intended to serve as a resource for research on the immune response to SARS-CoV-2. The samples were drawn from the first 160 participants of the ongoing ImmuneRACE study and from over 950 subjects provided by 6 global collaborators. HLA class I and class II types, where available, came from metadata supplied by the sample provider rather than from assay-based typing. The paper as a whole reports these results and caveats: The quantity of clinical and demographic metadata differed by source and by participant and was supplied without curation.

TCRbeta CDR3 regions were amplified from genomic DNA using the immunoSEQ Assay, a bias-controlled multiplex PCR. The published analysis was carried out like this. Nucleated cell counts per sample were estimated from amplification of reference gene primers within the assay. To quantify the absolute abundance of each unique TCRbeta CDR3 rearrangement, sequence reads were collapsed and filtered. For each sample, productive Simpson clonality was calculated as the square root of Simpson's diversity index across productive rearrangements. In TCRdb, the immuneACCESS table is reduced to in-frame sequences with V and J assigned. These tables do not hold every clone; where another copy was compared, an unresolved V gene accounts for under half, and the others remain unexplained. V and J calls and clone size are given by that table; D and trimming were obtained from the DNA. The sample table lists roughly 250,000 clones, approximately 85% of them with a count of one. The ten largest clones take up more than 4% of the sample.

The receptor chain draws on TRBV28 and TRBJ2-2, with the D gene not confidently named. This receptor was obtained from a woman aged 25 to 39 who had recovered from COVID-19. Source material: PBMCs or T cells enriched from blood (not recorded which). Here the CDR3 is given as CASSLTGELFF. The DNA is TGTGCCAGCAGCCTGACCGGGGAGCTGTTTTTT.